The next 22 T cell receptor beta chains were all read from a single sample in a study of early T cells in non-severe SARS-CoV-2 infection. TCRdb called the 5' RACE reads again in MiXCR, with one record for every CDR3 protein. The repertoire holds tens of thousands of distinct CDR3 sequences, with over 9.5% as singletons. This specimen consisted of whole blood, obtained at baseline. The receptors shown here come from an adult who was a healthcare worker with PCR-confirmed SARS-CoV-2 infection or an uninfected control (not recorded which).

This clonotype has just a few counts. The chain carries TRBV3-1 and TRBJ2-3, with TRBD2 as a possible D gene (5 bases). The CDR3 totals 17 residues. Trimming removed 4 bases from V and 1 base from J, with 18 bases in between. Germline V gives CDR1 LGHDT, CDR2 YNNKEL (reference sequence). The chain's CDR3 is CASSPRLGSEGTDTQYF. The CDR3 region has the DNA TGTGCCAGCAGCCCCCGCCTGGGTAGCGAGGGCACAGATACGCAGTATTTT.

The V and J genes are TRBV5-8 and TRBJ2-6; perhaps TRBD2 as D (6 bases). Trimming stripped 6 bases from V and 0 bases from J, with 16 bases between. Germline V CDR1 and CDR2: SGHTS, YDEGEE. There are 17 residues in the CDR3. The CDR3 is CASTGRLSISGANVLTF. DNA of the CDR3: TGTGCCAGCACGGGGAGGCTCAGCATCTCTGGGGCCAACGTCCTGACTTTC.

This clonotype occurred many times. This CDR3 is CASSASGDYQPQHF. The CDR3 region has the DNA TGTGCCAGCAGCGCCTCAGGGGATTATCAGCCCCAGCATTTT. The V gene is TRBV12-3 or TRBV12-4, the J gene TRBJ1-5, with D perhaps matching TRBD1 (6 bases). The CDR3 contains 14 residues. V lost 6 bases and J lost 5, with 14 bases in between.

This clonotype was counted ten times or more. The chain uses TRBV5-1 and TRBJ1-1; a weak D match, TRBD1 (5 bases). CDR1 is SGHRS, CDR2 YFSETQ, per germline. The length of the CDR3 is 14 residues. The V end was cut by 4 bases, the J end by 5 bases, with 15 bases between. The CDR3 sequence is CASSPDGGKTEAFF. In DNA form, the CDR3 reads TGCGCCAGCAGCCCGGACGGGGGGAAAACTGAAGCTTTCTTT.

This clonotype has ten or more counts. The genes are TRBV20-1 and TRBJ2-4, with D possibly TRBD1 on 5 matching bases. Trimming cost V 6 bases and J 3 bases, with 12 bases left between them. The CDR3 extends over 13 amino acids. Germline values: CDR1 DFQATT, CDR2 SNEGSKA (reference sequence). CDR3 coding DNA: TGCAGTGCCTTGACAGACGACAAAAACATTCAGTACTTC. Translating gives CSALTDDKNIQYF.

The V and J genes are TRBV10-3 and TRBJ1-1, with TRBD1 matching 7 bases. The CDR3 length is 13 residues. Germline-derived CDR1 and CDR2 are ENHRY and SYGVKD. The junction had 0 bases not matched to a gene; V was cut back by 4 bases and J by 1 base. The CDR3 DNA is TGTGCCATCAGTGGGACAGGGAACACTGAAGCTTTCTTT. Protein: CAISGTGNTEAFF.

The chain joins TRBV30 to TRBJ1-2; 7 bases map to TRBD1. The germline gives CDR1 GTSNPN, CDR2 SVGIG (reference sequence). The CDR3 is 15 residues long. The junction had 11 bases not matched to a gene; V was cut back by 3 bases and J by 4 bases. CDR3 DNA: TGTGCCTGGAGGGCCAACAGGGGCAATAGCTATGGCTACACCTTC. Amino acid sequence: CAWRANRGNSYGYTF.

Judged by abundance, this clonotype is medium-sized (0.01 to 0.1%). V gene TRBV7-2 combines with J gene TRBJ2-7; D gene ambiguous. The V end was cut by 0 bases, the J end by 6 bases, with 9 bases between. The CDR3 runs 13 residues. From germline, CDR1 is SGHTA and CDR2 FQGNSA. CDR3 nucleotides: TGTGCCAGCAGCTTAGCGGCAGGCGGCGAGCAGTACTTC. Protein sequence: CASSLAAGGEQYF.

Ten or more counts support this clonotype. J is TRBJ1-1 and V is TRBV5-6, with D possibly matching TRBD1 (6 bases). Between the trimmed V and J ends, which lost 3 bases and 0 bases, there was a span of 9 bases. Germline-derived CDR1 and CDR2 are SGHDT and YYEEEE. The CDR3 covers 14 residues. CDR3 amino acids: CASSSGALNTEAFF. The CDR3 region has the DNA TGTGCCAGCAGCTCAGGGGCCCTGAACACTGAAGCTTTCTTT. Based on the CDR3 plus reference TRBV5-6 and TRBJ1-1, the full variable domain is DAGVTQSPTHLIKTRGQQVTLRCSPKSGHDTVSWYQQALGQGPQFIFQYYEEEERQRGNFPDRFSGHQFPNYSSELNVNALLLGDSALYLCASSSGALNTEAFFGQGTRLTVV.

The chain recombines TRBV7-9 with TRBJ2-5; D might be TRBD2 (6 bases). CDR3 length: 15 residues. CDR1 is SEHNR and CDR2 is FQNEAQ in the germline V gene (reference sequence). Trimming left V 5 bases short and J 3 bases short, with 16 bases between. CDR3 amino acids: CASSTGDGGEETQYF. CDR3 DNA: TGTGCCAGCAGCACGGGGGACGGCGGGGAAGAGACCCAGTACTTC.

This clonotype was seen at least ten times. The chain couples TRBV30 to TRBJ2-5; 8 nucleotides line up with TRBD1. Germline assignment: CDR1 GTSNPN and CDR2 SVGIG (reference sequence). The CDR3 loop spans 13 amino acids. V lost 4 bases, J lost 5 bases, and 6 bases stayed unmatched. The CDR3 coding sequence is TGTGCCTGGACAGGGGGCGCAGAGGAGACCCAGTACTTC. The encoded protein is CAWTGGAEETQYF. The full variable domain, its missing parts supplied by reference TRBV30 and TRBJ2-5, is SQTIHQWPATLVQPVGSPLSLECTVEGTSNPNLYWYRQAAGRGLQLLFYSVGIGQISSEVPQNLSASRPQDRQFILSSKKLLLSDSGFYLCAWTGGAEETQYFGPGTRLLVL.

This clonotype was seen ten or more times. V and J are TRBV12-3 or TRBV12-4 and TRBJ1-1; D uncertain. The CDR3 has 12 amino acids. V was cut by 2 bases and J by 2 bases, with 3 bases left in between. This CDR3 reads CASSLSNTEAFF. As DNA, the CDR3 is TGTGCCAGCAGTTTAAGTAACACTGAAGCTTTCTTT.

Here the CDR3 reads CASSMDWGTGELFF. The CDR3 nucleotides read TGTGCCAGTAGCATGGACTGGGGCACCGGGGAGCTGTTTTTT. The V call is TRBV19, the J call TRBJ2-2; weak D call: TRBD2 (5 bases). The CDR3 is 14 amino acids. V was pared by 6 bases and J by 4 bases, with 12 bases between. In germline, CDR1 is LNHDA, CDR2 SQIVND (reference sequence).

The gene calls are TRBV6-5 and TRBJ2-7; TRBD1 matches 8 bases. CDR1 is MNHEY and CDR2 is SVGAGI in the germline V gene. The CDR3 runs 15 residues. V shed 7 bases and J 6 bases; nucleotides not matched to a gene: 14. For the CDR3, the DNA is TGTGCCAGCAACGAGAGGGGACAGGTGCCGCCCGAGCAGTACTTC. This translates into CASNERGQVPPEQYF.

The CDR3 here is CASSEALNPDTQYF. In DNA form, the CDR3 reads TGTGCCAGCAGTGAAGCGCTTAACCCAGATACGCAGTATTTT. The V call is TRBV2, the J call TRBJ2-3; D uncertain. V lost 0 bases to trimming and J lost 4 bases, with 8 bases between them. The germline V gene has CDR1 SNHLY and CDR2 FYNNEI. CDR3 size: 14 residues.

The table lists this clonotype with a few counts. The CDR3 nucleotides are TGTGCCAGCAGCTTAGCTTTGGCAAGCGGAAGATCCTACAATGAGCAGTTCTTC. Protein sequence: CASSLALASGRSYNEQFF. The V call is TRBV7-9, the J call TRBJ2-1; a possible D gene is TRBD2 (5 bases). Trimming pared 0 bases from V and 1 base from J, leaving 16 bases between. The CDR3 totals 18 residues. The germline CDR1 and CDR2 sequences are SEHNR and FQNEAQ (reference sequence). The full variable domain, rest sourced from reference TRBV7-9 and TRBJ2-1, is DTGVSQNPRHKITKRGQNVTFRCDPISEHNRLYWYRQTLGQGPEFLTYFQNEAQLEKSRLLSDRFSAERPKGSFSTLEIQRTEQGDSAMYLCASSLALASGRSYNEQFFGPGTRLTVL.

The V and J genes are TRBV6-2 or TRBV6-3 and TRBJ2-1; 12 nucleotides agree with TRBD2. The CDR3 consists of 14 residues. Germline V CDR1 and CDR2: MNHEY, SVGEGT. The V and J ends lost 6 bases and 7 bases, in that order; junction bases with no gene match: 4. CDR3 loop: CASSASGGANEQFF. In DNA, the CDR3 is TGTGCCAGCAGCGCTAGCGGGGGGGCGAATGAGCAGTTCTTC.

The CDR3 loop reads CASSLGGAGNQETQYF. CDR3 nucleotide sequence: TGTGCCAGCAGCTTAGGGGGAGCGGGGAATCAAGAGACCCAGTACTTC. This chain connects TRBV7-2 to TRBJ2-5, with 7 nucleotides matching TRBD2. This CDR3 comprises 16 residues. The junction had 7 bases not matched to a gene; V was cut back by 1 base and J by 2 bases. Germline V gives CDR1 SGHTA, CDR2 FQGNSA.

This clonotype occurred a few times. In DNA form, the CDR3 reads TGCAGCGCCCGACAGCCCGGTTACGAGCAGTACTTC. This encodes CSARQPGYEQYF. The chain links TRBV29-1 to TRBJ2-7; a weak D match, TRBD1 (5 bases). This CDR3 is built from 12 residues. V dropped 7 bases and J dropped 4 bases, with 14 bases sitting between them. Germline V gene data show CDR1 as SQVTM and CDR2 as ANQGSEA.

Only a few counts were recorded for this clonotype. V gene TRBV20-1 combines with J gene TRBJ2-5; possibly TRBD1 for D (5 bases). The CDR3 has 11 amino acids. V lost 5 bases, J lost 4 bases, and 8 bases lay in between. The germline CDR1 and CDR2 sequences are DFQATT and SNEGSKA (reference sequence). The CDR3 nucleotides read TGCAGTGCTGAGACAGCAGAGACCCAGTACTTC. Translation: CSAETAETQYF.

The chain has TRBV12-3 or TRBV12-4 and TRBJ2-2; 8 bases align to TRBD1. The CDR3 is 16 amino acids. Unmatched junction bases numbered 6, after V lost 6 bases and J lost 0 bases. The CDR3 DNA reads as TGTGCCAGCAGCCGGGGACAGGCCTCGAACACCGGGGAGCTGTTTTTT. As protein: CASSRGQASNTGELFF.

This clonotype occurred a few times. This rearrangement joins TRBV19 to TRBJ1-5; D ambiguous. This CDR3 is built from 12 residues. Germline V CDR1 and CDR2: LNHDA, SQIVND (reference sequence). Between the trimmed V and J ends, which lost 3 bases and 7 bases, there was a span of 7 bases. The CDR3 spells CASSIVGQPQHF. CDR3 nucleotides: TGTGCCAGTAGTATTGTCGGACAGCCCCAGCATTTT.